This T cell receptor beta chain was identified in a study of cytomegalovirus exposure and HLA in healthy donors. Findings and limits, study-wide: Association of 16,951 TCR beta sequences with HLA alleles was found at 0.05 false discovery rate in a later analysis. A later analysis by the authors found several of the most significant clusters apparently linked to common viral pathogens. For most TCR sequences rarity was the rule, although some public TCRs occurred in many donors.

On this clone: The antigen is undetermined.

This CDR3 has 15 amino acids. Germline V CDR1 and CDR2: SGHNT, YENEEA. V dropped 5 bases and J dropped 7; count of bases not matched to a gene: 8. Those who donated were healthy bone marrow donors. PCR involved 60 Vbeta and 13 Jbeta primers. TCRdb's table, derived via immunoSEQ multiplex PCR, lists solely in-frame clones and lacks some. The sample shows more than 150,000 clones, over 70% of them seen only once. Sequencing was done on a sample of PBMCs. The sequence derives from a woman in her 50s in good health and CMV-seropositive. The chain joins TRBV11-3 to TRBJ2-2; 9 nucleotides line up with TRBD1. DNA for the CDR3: TGTGCCAGCAGCCGTGACAGGGGGTCTTTCGGGGAGCTGTTTTTT. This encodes CASSRDRGSFGELFF. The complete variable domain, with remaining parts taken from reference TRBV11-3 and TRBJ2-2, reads EAGVVQSPRYKIIEKKQPVAFWCNPISGHNTLYWYLQNLGQGPELLIRYENEEAVDDSQLPKDRFSAERLKGVDSTLKIQPAELGDSAVYLCASSRDRGSFGELFFGEGSRLTVL.